This T cell receptor (beta chain) was identified during a study of T cell responses to AZD1222 COVID-19 vaccine. Profiling relied on immunoSEQ multiplex PCR, and the TCRdb table lists in-frame clones only, not all of them. The sample carries 55,000 to 65,000 clones, 80% to 90% recorded once. Notes on the study in general: Reportedly, nearly half the spike-specific TCRs target unmutated variant regions. Most donors were white British and more were female, and clonal diversity was possibly underestimated. The study sampled repertoires only after the peak T cell response.

Within the sample, this clone is medium-sized. Its antigen is not known. The ends lost 2 bases at V and 3 bases at J; junction bases unmatched: 14. CDR3 length: 19 amino acids. Per germline, CDR1 LGHDT and CDR2 YNNKEL (reference sequence). This TCR was sampled from an adult in good health. J is TRBJ2-2 and V is TRBV3-1 (or the pseudogene TRBV3-2), with 8 bases matching TRBD1. The sample here was peripheral blood, taken on day 0 of AZD1222 vaccination. CDR3 nucleotides: TGTGCCAGCAGCCAAATAACAGGGGGGATTAGAGAGTACACCGGGGAGCTGTTTTTT. It encodes CASSQITGGIREYTGELFF.